This T cell receptor (beta chain) was documented in a study of T cell repertoires and HLA-DP antigens (dated by TCRdb to the late 2010s). With respect to the entire study: The study used an in vitro model of CD4+ T cell alloreactivity in which transduced HeLa cells presented allogeneic HLA-DP. Compared with self, one alloantigen differed at one amino acid in the peptide-binding groove and the other differed at under eleven, modelling structurally similar versus dissimilar alloantigens. The three donors, two male and one female, ranged from the 18-to-29 to the 60-to-69 age band. On average, approximately 220 ng of DNA went in for sorted CD137+CD4+ samples, versus roughly 1,300 ng for pre-culture CD4+ samples.

The CDR3 measures 18 amino acids from cysteine to phenylalanine. Kept here is only the CDR3 DNA, which spans 54 bases and is read in frame from base 1. Based on the germline V gene, the CDR1 and CDR2 sequences are SGHRS and YFSETQ. V lost 4 bases and J lost 9 bases; the stretch between them is 26 bases long. Magnetic bead negative selection was used to isolate untouched CD4+ T cells from Ficoll-separated PBMC, with an average purity of about 98%. Using magnetic beads, untouched CD4+ T cells were isolated from Ficoll-separated PBMC at around 98% purity, with only negligible CD8+ contamination. Peripheral blood mononuclear cells came from the buffy coats of a few healthy blood donors, who served as the study's donors. All three donors were CMV seronegative. Genomic DNA was extracted with the DNeasy Blood & Tissue Kit. For each subject, genomic DNA from sorted CD137+CD4+ cells and from pre-culture CD4+ baseline samples underwent TCRB sequencing.

About this clone itself: Its antigen is unknown. Per-base quality was not reported, and no clone a single base away is much larger than it.

Overall study results and their limits: Sorted CD137+ cells showed similar clonality against both alloantigens (roughly 0.39), much higher than the clonality of pre-culture samples (approximately 0.04). Limitations were identified as the inclusion of only a few donors, the use of a non-physiological HeLa antigen-presenting system, and the use of total CD4+ responder cells. Average cumulative frequency of clones undetected before culture was approximately 40% against one allele and around 50% against the other. The naive and memory CD4+ repertoires were not analysed as separate populations.

TCRB CDR3 regions were amplified with the immunoSEQ multiplex PCR using forward primers for 54 TRBV segments and reverse primers for 13 TRBJ segments. Pre-culture CD4+ samples were sequenced at deep resolution with a target of hundreds of thousands of T cell genomes. Sequencing of the amplicons was done on an Illumina HiSeq System, giving 87 bp reads that spanned the CDR3. For the original study's pipeline: Correction for PCR and sequencing errors was applied to reads, and CDR3 regions were defined through alignment to IMGT reference sequences. Template and unique rearrangement counts were estimated using synthetic template pools. Clonality was calculated as 1 minus Pielou's evenness. The Daley-Smith estimator was used to estimate richness. Morisita's index was used to measure repertoire overlap. Clones found in cultured samples but undetected in the pre-culture repertoire of the corresponding donor were defined as low-abundance clones. TCRdb took this table from immuneACCESS and kept in-frame rearrangements with V and J called. Such tables lack part of the clones; where checked against another copy, unresolved V genes explain under half of the gap, and the rest is unexplained. V and J calls and clone size follow that table, whereas D and trimming were derived from the DNA. The sample contains 90,000 to 130,000 clones, nearly 95% of them found a single time. The leading ten clones occupy over 0.25% of the sample.

The receptor comes from a woman between 18 and 29 years old in good health and CMV-seronegative. The receptor chain draws on TRBV5-1 and TRBJ1-6; the D gene is perhaps TRBD1, from 5 matching bases. Sequences were obtained from CD4+ T cells from PBMCs. The bases are TGCGCCAGCAGCGCGACCGGGACGGCGATTTCGCCAGGTTCACCCCTCCACTTT. Its translation reads: CASSATGTAISPGSPLHF.